These T cell receptor beta chains were read from a single sample in a study of blood T cell repertoires in COVID-19. Clones were sequenced by immunoSEQ multiplex PCR, and TCRdb holds only the in-frame ones, with some missing. This table has about 67,000 clones, 80% to 90% appearing once. The sample consisted of peripheral blood. These receptor sequences come from a man aged 50 to 59 with active COVID-19. CDR3s include the opening cysteine and the closing phenylalanine or tryptophan. The D gene is left open where the match is weak. Not all rows give a size; the values are once, few, many and, for expanded clones, a class.

v_gene: TRBV5-1; j_gene: TRBJ1-6; abundance: -; d_gene: -; CDR3nt: TGCGCCAGCAGCAGCTCGGGGACGGGGCGGGGGTTATCAGTCCGTAATAATTCACCCCTCCACTTT; CDR3aa: CASSSSGTGRGLSVRNNSPLHF
v_gene: TRBV7-2; j_gene: TRBJ2-7; abundance: -; d_gene: TRBD1; CDR3nt: TGTGCCAGCAGCTCGGACAGGGACGCCTACGAGCAGTACTTC; CDR3aa: CASSSDRDAYEQYF
v_gene: TRBV13; j_gene: TRBJ1-5; abundance: -; d_gene: -; CDR3nt: TGTGCCAGCAGCTTAAGGGCGGGAGACCGGGAGGGGCCCCAGCATTTT; CDR3aa: CASSLRAGDREGPQHF
v_gene: TRBV7-3; j_gene: TRBJ2-7; abundance: few; d_gene: TRBD1; CDR3nt: TGTGCCAGCAGCTTAATACAGGGGGACTCCTACGAGCAGTACTTC; CDR3aa: CASSLIQGDSYEQYF
v_gene: TRBV9; j_gene: TRBJ2-7; abundance: few; d_gene: -; CDR3nt: TGTGCCAGCAGCGGCAGGGATTCCTACGAGCAGTACTTC; CDR3aa: CASSGRDSYEQYF
v_gene: TRBV6-2/TRBV6-3; j_gene: TRBJ2-7; abundance: -; d_gene: TRBD1; CDR3nt: TGTGCCAGCACCCCTCGACAGGGGGCGTTCGTCGAGCAGTACTTC; CDR3aa: CASTPRQGAFVEQYF
v_gene: TRBV3-1/TRBV3-2; j_gene: TRBJ1-1; abundance: -; d_gene: -; CDR3nt: TGTGCCAGCACGGACAGCCTGATTGGGAACACTAAAGCTTTCTTT; CDR3aa: CASTDSLIGNTKAFF
v_gene: TRBV4-1; j_gene: TRBJ1-5; abundance: -; d_gene: -; CDR3nt: TGCGCCAGCAGCCCCGCGAGCAATCAGCCCCAGCATTTT; CDR3aa: CASSPASNQPQHF
v_gene: TRBV15; j_gene: TRBJ2-3; abundance: once; d_gene: TRBD1; CDR3nt: TGTGCCACTTCGGGACAGGGGATAAACACAGATACGCAGTATTTT; CDR3aa: CATSGQGINTDTQYF
v_gene: TRBV6-5; j_gene: TRBJ1-5; abundance: -; d_gene: -; CDR3nt: TGTGCCAGCAGTTCCCTTAGCAATCAGCCCCAGCATTTT; CDR3aa: CASSSLSNQPQHF
v_gene: TRBV5-4; j_gene: TRBJ2-5; abundance: -; d_gene: TRBD2; CDR3nt: TGTGCCAGCAACGAAAGACTAGCGGGAGTTACAGAGACCCAGTACTTC; CDR3aa: CASNERLAGVTETQYF
v_gene: TRBV10-2; j_gene: TRBJ1-2; abundance: -; d_gene: -; CDR3nt: TGCGCCAGCAGTGTAGACCGACTCTATGGCTACACCTTC; CDR3aa: CASSVDRLYGYTF
v_gene: TRBV7-9; j_gene: TRBJ2-3; abundance: -; d_gene: -; CDR3nt: TGTGCCAGCAGCTTAGCGAAGGCCGGGGGACGCACAGATACGCAGTATTTT; CDR3aa: CASSLAKAGGRTDTQYF
v_gene: TRBV6-1; j_gene: TRBJ1-4; abundance: -; d_gene: -; CDR3nt: TGTGCCAGCAGTGAAGCGAAGACAGTTAGCGAAAAACTGTTTTTT; CDR3aa: CASSEAKTVSEKLFF
v_gene: TRBV7-9; j_gene: TRBJ2-1; abundance: -; d_gene: TRBD2; CDR3nt: TGTGCCAGCAGCTTAAGTGGACTAGCGGGAGATTCCGGTGAGCAGTTCTTC; CDR3aa: CASSLSGLAGDSGEQFF
v_gene: TRBV10-3; j_gene: TRBJ2-3; abundance: -; d_gene: -; CDR3nt: TGTGCCATCAGTGAGTCGGAGGGTCCGGCAGATACGCAGTATTTT; CDR3aa: CAISESEGPADTQYF
v_gene: TRBV2; j_gene: TRBJ2-7; abundance: -; d_gene: -; CDR3nt: TGTGCCAGCAGTGAAACCCGGACAGCCTTGTACGAGCAGTACTTC; CDR3aa: CASSETRTALYEQYF
v_gene: TRBV4-2; j_gene: TRBJ2-7; abundance: few; d_gene: -; CDR3nt: TGTGCCAGCAGCCAAAGTCAGGGGAGCTCCTACGAGCAGTACTTC; CDR3aa: CASSQSQGSSYEQYF
v_gene: TRBV7-2; j_gene: TRBJ1-4; abundance: -; d_gene: -; CDR3nt: TGTGCCAGCAGCTTAGATCTAGATGAAAAACTGTTTTTT; CDR3aa: CASSLDLDEKLFF
v_gene: TRBV28; j_gene: TRBJ1-5; abundance: -; d_gene: TRBD1; CDR3nt: TGTGCCAGCAGCGACTCGGGACAGGGGATCCAAAATCAGCCCCAGCATTTT; CDR3aa: CASSDSGQGIQNQPQHF
v_gene: TRBV27; j_gene: TRBJ2-3; abundance: -; d_gene: TRBD2; CDR3nt: TGTGCCAGCAGTTTCGGACTAGCATATAGCACAGATACGCAGTATTTT; CDR3aa: CASSFGLAYSTDTQYF
v_gene: TRBV28; j_gene: TRBJ2-2; abundance: few; d_gene: -; CDR3nt: TGTGCCAGCAGCCAACAGGGTACCACCGGGGAGCTGTTTTTT; CDR3aa: CASSQQGTTGELFF
v_gene: TRBV19; j_gene: TRBJ2-7; abundance: once; d_gene: -; CDR3nt: TGTGCCAGTAGTTCCCGATCGGGGGACGAGCAGTACTTC; CDR3aa: CASSSRSGDEQYF
v_gene: TRBV4-3; j_gene: TRBJ2-5; abundance: -; d_gene: -; CDR3nt: TGCGCCAGCAGCCAAGGGGCAAAACCGATGGAAGAGACCCAGTACTTC; CDR3aa: CASSQGAKPMEETQYF
v_gene: TRBV29-1; j_gene: TRBJ1-5; abundance: -; d_gene: TRBD1; CDR3nt: TGCAGCGCCGTTCTCCACAGGGGGCAAGGGGATCAGCCCCAGCATTTT; CDR3aa: CSAVLHRGQGDQPQHF
v_gene: TRBV7-9; j_gene: TRBJ2-3; abundance: -; d_gene: -; CDR3nt: TGTGCCAGCAGCTTAGGTCGGTCAGATACGCAGTATTTT; CDR3aa: CASSLGRSDTQYF